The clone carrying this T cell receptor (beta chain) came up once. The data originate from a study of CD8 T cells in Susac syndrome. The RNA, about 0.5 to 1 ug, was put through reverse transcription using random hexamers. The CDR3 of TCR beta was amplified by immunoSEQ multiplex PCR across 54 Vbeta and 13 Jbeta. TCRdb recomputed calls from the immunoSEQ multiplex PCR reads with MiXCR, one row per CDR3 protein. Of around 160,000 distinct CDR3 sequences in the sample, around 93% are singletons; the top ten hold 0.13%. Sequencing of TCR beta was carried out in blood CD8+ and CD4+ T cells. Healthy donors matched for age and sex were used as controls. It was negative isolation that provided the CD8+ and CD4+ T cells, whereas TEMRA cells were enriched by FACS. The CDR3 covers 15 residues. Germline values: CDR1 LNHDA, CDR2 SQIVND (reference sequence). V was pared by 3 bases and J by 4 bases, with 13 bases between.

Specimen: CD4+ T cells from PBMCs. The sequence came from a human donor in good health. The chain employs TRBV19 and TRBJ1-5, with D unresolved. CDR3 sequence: CASSIFLVGNQPQHF. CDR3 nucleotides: TGTGCCAGTAGTATTTTTCTGGTCGGAAATCAGCCCCAGCATTTT.